Detailed here is one T cell receptor (beta chain). What it recognizes is unknown. These data are taken from a study of T-cell memory formation after mild COVID-19. For the study at large: Largely, the TCR clusters proved donor specific.

The 5'RACE method, run with constant-segment primers, produced TCR alpha and TCR beta cDNA libraries (carrying sample barcodes and UMIs). MiXCR, run by TCRdb on the 5' RACE reads, gives a single entry per CDR3 protein. The data contain 150,000 to 200,000 distinct CDR3 sequences, 30% to 35% of them singletons. V lost 4 bases and J lost 2; bases outside the gene matches: 9. Germline V gene data show CDR1 as SQVTM and CDR2 as ANQGSEA. The CDR3 is 16 amino acids. Whole-study findings and limits: There were some responding clones in pre-infection memory, which suggested that cross-reactive memory had joined. CD4+ contracting clones lay mainly in CM and EM, CD8+ ones in EMRA.

The sequenced material came from PBMCs or a T cell subset sorted from them (not recorded which). The TCR comes from an adult woman who had mild COVID-19 (a few samples of this study predate the infection). Cell type and time point are not known. V and J are TRBV29-1 and TRBJ2-3; 10 nucleotides match TRBD2. Written as DNA, the CDR3 is TGCAGCGTTGCATCCTGGACTAGCGGAAACACAGATACGCAGTATTTT. Translating it yields CSVASWTSGNTDTQYF.